This TCR beta chain was recorded in a study of CD8+ T cells in alopecia areata. In the study overall: Twice daily, treated patients received 5 to 10 mg of oral tofacitinib.

Once RNA had been extracted, it was reverse transcribed into cDNA to act as the sequencing template. Measured with immunoSEQ multiplex PCR; TCRdb has only the in-frame clones, and not every one. Of around 100,000 clones in the sample, more than 65% are singletons; the top ten hold around a sixth. Regarding the study as a whole: Sharing of TCRs across patients appeared less clear than in mice, possibly for HLA-related reasons. There were also resident alphabeta T cells of normal skin sequenced in scalp samples. Throughout tofacitinib, many expanded lesional clones continued to persist in scalp and blood.

V gave up 2 bases and J gave up 3 bases, with 15 bases separating them. Germline V gene sequence: CDR1 SGHDN, CDR2 FVKESK. The CDR3 runs 16 residues. Treatment: oral pan-JAK inhibitor, 5-10 mg twice daily. A remark on this clone: Its specificity is unknown.

The sample here was CD8+ T cells sorted from blood, taken at week 44, from a patient treated with tofacitinib. J is TRBJ2-3 and V is TRBV14, with D perhaps TRBD2 (5 bases). The clonotype was recovered from a human donor with alopecia areata. This CDR3 is CASSQSPGWTTDTQYF. As DNA, the CDR3 is TGTGCCAGCAGCCAATCGCCCGGTTGGACTACAGATACGCAGTATTTT.